Here is one T cell receptor (beta chain) with its context. Antigen: not known. This CDR3 is built from 14 residues. V dropped 4 bases and J dropped 8; count of bases not matched to a gene: 7. Germline CDR1 SGHRS, CDR2 YFSETQ. The data stem from a study of T cell responses to AZD1222 COVID-19 vaccine. Study-level findings and limits: Clonal diversity was possibly underestimated, and white British individuals and females predominated among donors.

Measured with immunoSEQ multiplex PCR; TCRdb has only the in-frame clones, and not every one. The table has tens of thousands of clones, approximately 90% seen once. It was second doses at about 4 or about 12 weeks that were pooled. The material was peripheral blood, obtained 28 days after the second AZD1222 dose. The V call is TRBV5-1, the J call TRBJ1-4; 8 nucleotides agree with TRBD1. This receptor was obtained from an adult who received the AZD1222 COVID-19 vaccine. CDR3 sequence (DNA): TGCGCCAGCAGCCCAGAGGACAGGGTGGAAAAACTGTTTTTT. Translation: CASSPEDRVEKLFF. Full variable domain (outside the CDR3, taken from reference TRBV5-1 and TRBJ1-4): KAGVTQTPRYLIKTRGQQVTLSCSPISGHRSVSWYQQTPGQGLQFLFEYFSETQRNKGNFPGRFSGRQFSNSRSEMNVSTLELGDSALYLCASSPEDRVEKLFFGSGTQLSVL.